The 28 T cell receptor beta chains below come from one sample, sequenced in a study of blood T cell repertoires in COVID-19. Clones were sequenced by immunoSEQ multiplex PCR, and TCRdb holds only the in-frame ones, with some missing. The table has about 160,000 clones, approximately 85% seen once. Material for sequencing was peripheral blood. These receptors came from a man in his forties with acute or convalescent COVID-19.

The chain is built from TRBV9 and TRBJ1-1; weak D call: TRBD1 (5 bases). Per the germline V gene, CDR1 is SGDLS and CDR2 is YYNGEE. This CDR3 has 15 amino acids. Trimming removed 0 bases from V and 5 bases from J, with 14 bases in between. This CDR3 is CASSVVGAPRTEAFF. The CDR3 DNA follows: TGTGCCAGCAGCGTAGTAGGGGCGCCGAGGACTGAAGCTTTCTTT. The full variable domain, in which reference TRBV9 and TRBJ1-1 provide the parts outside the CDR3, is DSGVTQTPKHLITATGQRVTLRCSPRSGDLSVYWYQQSLDQGLQFLIQYYNGEERAKGNILERFSAQQFPDLHSELNLSSLELGDSALYFCASSVVGAPRTEAFFGQGTRLTVV.

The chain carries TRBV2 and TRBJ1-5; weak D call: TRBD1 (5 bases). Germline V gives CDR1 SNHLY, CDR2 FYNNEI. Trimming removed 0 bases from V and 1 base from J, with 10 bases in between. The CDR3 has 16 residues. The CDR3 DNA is TGTGCCAGCAGTGAAGCGGCAGGGTTCAGCAATCAGCCCCAGCATTTT. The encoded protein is CASSEAAGFSNQPQHF.

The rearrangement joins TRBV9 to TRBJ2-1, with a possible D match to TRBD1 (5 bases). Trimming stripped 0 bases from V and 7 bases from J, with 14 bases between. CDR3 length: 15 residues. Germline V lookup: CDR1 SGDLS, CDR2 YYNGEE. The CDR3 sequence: CASSVAGVKGNEQFF. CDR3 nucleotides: TGTGCCAGCAGCGTAGCGGGTGTGAAGGGGAATGAGCAGTTCTTC.

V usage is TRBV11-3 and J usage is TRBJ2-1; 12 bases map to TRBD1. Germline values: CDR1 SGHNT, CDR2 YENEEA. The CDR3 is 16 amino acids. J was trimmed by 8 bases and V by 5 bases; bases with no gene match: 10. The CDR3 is CASSTGTGGGSDEQFF. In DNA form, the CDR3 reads TGTGCCAGCAGCACAGGGACAGGGGGCGGAAGCGATGAGCAGTTCTTC.

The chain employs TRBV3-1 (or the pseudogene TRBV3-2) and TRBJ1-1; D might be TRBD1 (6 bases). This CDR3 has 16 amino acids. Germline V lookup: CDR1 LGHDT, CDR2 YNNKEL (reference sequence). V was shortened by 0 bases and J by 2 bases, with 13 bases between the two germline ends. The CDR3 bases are TGTGCCAGCAGCCAAGATCCGTACAGGGTCAACACTGAAGCTTTCTTT. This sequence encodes CASSQDPYRVNTEAFF.

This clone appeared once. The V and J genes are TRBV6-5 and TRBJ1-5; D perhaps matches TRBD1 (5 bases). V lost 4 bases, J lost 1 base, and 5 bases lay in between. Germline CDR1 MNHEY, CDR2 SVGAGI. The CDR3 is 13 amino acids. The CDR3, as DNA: TGTGCCAGCAGTTCAGGGAGCAATCAGCCCCAGCATTTT. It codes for CASSSGSNQPQHF.

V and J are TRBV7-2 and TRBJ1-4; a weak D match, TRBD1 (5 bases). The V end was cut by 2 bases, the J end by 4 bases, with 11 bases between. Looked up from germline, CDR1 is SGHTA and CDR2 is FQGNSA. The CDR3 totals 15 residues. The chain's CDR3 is CASSLNLGLNEKLFF. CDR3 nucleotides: TGTGCCAGCAGCTTAAATCTGGGGCTTAATGAAAAACTGTTTTTT.

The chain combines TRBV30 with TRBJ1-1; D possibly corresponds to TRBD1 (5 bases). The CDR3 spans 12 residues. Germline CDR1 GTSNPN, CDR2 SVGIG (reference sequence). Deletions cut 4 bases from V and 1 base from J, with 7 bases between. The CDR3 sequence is CAWTTGNTEAFF. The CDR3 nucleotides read TGTGCCTGGACCACAGGGAACACTGAAGCTTTCTTT. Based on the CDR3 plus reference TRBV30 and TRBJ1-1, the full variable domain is SQTIHQWPATLVQPVGSPLSLECTVEGTSNPNLYWYRQAAGRGLQLLFYSVGIGQISSEVPQNLSASRPQDRQFILSSKKLLLSDSGFYLCAWTTGNTEAFFGQGTRLTVV.

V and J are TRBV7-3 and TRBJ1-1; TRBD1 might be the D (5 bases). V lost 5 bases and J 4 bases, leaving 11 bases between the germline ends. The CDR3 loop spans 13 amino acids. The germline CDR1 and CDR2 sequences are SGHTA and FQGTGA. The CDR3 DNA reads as TGTGCCAGCAGCATCAGCGGGGGCACTGAAGCTTTCTTT. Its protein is CASSISGGTEAFF.

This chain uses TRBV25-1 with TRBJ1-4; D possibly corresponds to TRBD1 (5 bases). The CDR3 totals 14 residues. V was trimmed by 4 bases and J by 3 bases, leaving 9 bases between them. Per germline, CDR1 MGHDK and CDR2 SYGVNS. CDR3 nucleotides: TGTGCCAGCAGTGCAGGGCCAGCTAATGAAAAACTGTTTTTT. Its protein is CASSAGPANEKLFF.

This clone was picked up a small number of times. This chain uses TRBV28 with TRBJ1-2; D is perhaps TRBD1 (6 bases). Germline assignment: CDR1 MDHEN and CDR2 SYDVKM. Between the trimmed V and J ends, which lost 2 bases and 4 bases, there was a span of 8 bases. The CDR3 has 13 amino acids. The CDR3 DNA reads TGTGCCAGCAGTTTACAGGGGTCCTATGGCTACACCTTC. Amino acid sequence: CASSLQGSYGYTF.

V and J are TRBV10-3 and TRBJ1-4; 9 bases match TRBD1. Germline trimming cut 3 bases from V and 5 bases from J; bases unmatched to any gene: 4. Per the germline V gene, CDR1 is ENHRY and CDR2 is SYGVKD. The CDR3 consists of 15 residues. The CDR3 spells CAISDPGTGNEKLFF. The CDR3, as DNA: TGTGCCATCAGTGACCCTGGGACAGGGAATGAAAAACTGTTTTTT.

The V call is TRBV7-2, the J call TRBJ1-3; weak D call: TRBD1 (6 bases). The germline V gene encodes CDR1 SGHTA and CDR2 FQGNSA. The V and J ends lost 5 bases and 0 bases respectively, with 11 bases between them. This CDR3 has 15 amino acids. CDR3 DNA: TGTGCCAGCAGCCCCACAGGGAACTCTGGAAACACCATATATTTT. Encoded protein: CASSPTGNSGNTIYF.

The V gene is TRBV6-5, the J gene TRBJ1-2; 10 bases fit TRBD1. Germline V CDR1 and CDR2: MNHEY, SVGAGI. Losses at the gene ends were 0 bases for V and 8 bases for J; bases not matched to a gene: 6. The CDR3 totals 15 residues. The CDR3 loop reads CASSYSGTGVEGYTF. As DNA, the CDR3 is TGTGCCAGCAGTTACTCTGGGACAGGGGTGGAGGGCTACACCTTC.

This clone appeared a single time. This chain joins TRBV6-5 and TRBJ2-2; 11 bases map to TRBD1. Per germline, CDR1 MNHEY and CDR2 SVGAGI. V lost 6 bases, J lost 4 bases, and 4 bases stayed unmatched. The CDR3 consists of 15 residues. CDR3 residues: CASRTGQGATGELFF. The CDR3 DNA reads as TGTGCCAGCAGAACCGGACAGGGGGCCACCGGGGAGCTGTTTTTT.

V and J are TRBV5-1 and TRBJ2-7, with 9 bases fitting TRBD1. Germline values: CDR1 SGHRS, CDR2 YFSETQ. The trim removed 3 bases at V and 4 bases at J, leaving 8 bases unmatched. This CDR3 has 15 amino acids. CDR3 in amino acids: CASSSFETGGYEQYF. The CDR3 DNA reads TGCGCCAGCAGCTCCTTCGAGACAGGGGGTTACGAGCAGTACTTC.

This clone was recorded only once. The CDR3 sequence is CASSLSLAQPQHF. DNA for the CDR3: TGTGCCAGCAGCTTAAGTCTTGCGCAGCCCCAGCATTTT. This chain uses TRBV11-2 with TRBJ1-5, with unresolved D. The CDR3 is 13 residues long. The V gene's germline CDR1 is SGHAT and CDR2 FQNNGV. Deletions cut 2 bases from V and 7 bases from J, with 9 bases between. Looking up the rest from reference TRBV11-2 and TRBJ1-5 gives the full variable domain: EAGVAQSPRYKIIEKRQSVAFWCNPISGHATLYWYQQILGQGPKLLIQFQNNGVVDDSQLPKDRFSAERLKGVDSTLKIQPAKLEDSAVYLCASSLSLAQPQHFGDGTRLSIL.

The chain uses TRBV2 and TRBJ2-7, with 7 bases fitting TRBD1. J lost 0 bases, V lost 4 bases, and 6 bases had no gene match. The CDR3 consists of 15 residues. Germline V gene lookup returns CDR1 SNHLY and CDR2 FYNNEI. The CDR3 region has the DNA TGTGCCAGCAGTGGAAGGACAGGTCGCTCCTACGAGCAGTACTTC. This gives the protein CASSGRTGRSYEQYF.

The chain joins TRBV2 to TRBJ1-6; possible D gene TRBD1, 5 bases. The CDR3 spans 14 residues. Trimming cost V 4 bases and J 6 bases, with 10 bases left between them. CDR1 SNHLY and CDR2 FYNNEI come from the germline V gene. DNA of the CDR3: TGTGCCAGCAGTGGGGGCAGATTTAATTCACCCCTCCACTTT. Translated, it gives CASSGGRFNSPLHF.

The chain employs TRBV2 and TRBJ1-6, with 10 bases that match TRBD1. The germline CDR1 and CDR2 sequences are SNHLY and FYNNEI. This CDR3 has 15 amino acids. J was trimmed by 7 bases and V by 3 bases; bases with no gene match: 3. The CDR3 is CASSETGGANSPLHF. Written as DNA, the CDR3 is TGTGCCAGCAGTGAGACAGGGGGCGCGAATTCACCCCTCCACTTT.

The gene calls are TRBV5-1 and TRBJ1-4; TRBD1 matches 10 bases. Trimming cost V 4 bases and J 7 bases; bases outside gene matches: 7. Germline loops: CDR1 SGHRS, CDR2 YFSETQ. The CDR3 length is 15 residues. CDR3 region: CASSAGDRGVEKLFF. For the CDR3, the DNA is TGCGCCAGCAGCGCGGGGGACAGGGGAGTTGAAAAACTGTTTTTT.

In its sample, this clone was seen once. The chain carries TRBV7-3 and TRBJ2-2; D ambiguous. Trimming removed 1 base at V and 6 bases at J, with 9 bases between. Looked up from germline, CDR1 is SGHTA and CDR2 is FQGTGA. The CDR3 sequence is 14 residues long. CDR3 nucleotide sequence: TGTGCCAGCAGCTTAATTCCGTATCCCGGGGAGCTGTTTTTT. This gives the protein CASSLIPYPGELFF.

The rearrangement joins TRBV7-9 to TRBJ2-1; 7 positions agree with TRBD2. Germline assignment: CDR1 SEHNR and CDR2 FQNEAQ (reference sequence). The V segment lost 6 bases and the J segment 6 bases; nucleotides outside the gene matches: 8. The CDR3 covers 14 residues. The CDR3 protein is CASSSSGLGNEQFF. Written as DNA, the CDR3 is TGTGCCAGCAGTTCCTCTGGACTAGGCAATGAGCAGTTCTTC.

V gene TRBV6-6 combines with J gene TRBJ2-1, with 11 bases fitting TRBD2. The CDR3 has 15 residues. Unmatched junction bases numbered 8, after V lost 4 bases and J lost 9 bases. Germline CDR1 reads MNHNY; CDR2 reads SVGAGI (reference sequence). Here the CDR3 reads CASSSVAGGYGEQFF. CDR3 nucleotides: TGTGCCAGCAGTTCCGTAGCGGGGGGGTATGGTGAGCAGTTCTTC.

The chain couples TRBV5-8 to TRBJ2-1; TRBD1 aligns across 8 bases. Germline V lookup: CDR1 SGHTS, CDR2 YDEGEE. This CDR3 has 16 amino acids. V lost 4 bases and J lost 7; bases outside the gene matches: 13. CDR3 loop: CASSRDQGARVNEQFF. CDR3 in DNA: TGTGCCAGCAGCCGCGACCAGGGGGCGCGGGTTAATGAGCAGTTCTTC.

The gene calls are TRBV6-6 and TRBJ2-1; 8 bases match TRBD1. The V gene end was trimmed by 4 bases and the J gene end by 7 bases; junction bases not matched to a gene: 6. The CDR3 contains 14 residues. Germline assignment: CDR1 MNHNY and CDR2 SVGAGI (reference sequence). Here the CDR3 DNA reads TGTGCCAGCAGTTCGGGACAGGCCGGTAATGAGCAGTTCTTC. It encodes CASSSGQAGNEQFF.

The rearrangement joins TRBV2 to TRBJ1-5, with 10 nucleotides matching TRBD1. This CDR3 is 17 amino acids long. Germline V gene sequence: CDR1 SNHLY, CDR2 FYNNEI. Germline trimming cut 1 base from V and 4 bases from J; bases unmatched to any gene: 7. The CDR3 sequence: CASSEGWGQGWNQPQHF. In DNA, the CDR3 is TGTGCCAGCAGTGAAGGGTGGGGACAGGGGTGGAATCAGCCCCAGCATTTT.

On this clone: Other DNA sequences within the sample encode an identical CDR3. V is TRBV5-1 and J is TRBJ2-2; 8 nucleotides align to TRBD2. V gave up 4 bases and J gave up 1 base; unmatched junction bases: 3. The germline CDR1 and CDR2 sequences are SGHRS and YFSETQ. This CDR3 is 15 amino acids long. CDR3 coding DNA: TGCGCCAGCAGCCTCGCGGGGGGGAACACCGGGGAGCTGTTTTTT. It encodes CASSLAGGNTGELFF.